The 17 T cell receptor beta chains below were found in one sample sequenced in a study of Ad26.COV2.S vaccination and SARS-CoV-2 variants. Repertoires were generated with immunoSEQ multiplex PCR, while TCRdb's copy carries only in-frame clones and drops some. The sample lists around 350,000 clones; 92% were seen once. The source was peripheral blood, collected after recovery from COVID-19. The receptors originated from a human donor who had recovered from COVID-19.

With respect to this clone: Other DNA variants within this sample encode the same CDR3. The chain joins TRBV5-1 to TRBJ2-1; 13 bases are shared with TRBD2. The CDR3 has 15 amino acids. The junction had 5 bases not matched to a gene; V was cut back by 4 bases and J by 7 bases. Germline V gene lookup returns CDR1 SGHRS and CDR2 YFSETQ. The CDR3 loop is CASSLRLAGGNEQFF. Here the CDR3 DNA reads TGCGCCAGCAGCCTTCGACTAGCGGGGGGTAATGAGCAGTTCTTC.

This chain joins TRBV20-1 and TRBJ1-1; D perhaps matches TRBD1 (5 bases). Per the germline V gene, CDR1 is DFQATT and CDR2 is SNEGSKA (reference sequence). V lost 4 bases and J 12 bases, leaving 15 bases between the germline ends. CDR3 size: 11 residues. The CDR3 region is CSANSPGSTFF. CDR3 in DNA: TGCAGTGCTAATAGCCCAGGGAGCACTTTCTTT.

CDR3 sequence (DNA): TGTGCCAGCAGTGTTGGGCCAAGCGCAGGGGAAAAACTGTTTTTT. This encodes CASSVGPSAGEKLFF. V and J are TRBV2 and TRBJ1-4, with a tentative D call TRBD1 (5 bases). V lost 4 bases and J lost 8, with 17 bases in between. The length of the CDR3 is 15 residues. Germline lookup yields CDR1 SNHLY and CDR2 FYNNEI.

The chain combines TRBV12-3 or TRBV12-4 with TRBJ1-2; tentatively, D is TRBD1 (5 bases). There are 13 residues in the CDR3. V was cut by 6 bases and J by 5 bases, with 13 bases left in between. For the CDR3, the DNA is TGTGCCAGCAGCAATGGGGGAGTTTATGGCTACACCTTC. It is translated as CASSNGGVYGYTF.

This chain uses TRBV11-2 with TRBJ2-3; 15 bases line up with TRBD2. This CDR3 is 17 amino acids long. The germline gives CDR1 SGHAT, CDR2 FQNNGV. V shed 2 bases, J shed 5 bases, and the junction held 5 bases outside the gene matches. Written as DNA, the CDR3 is TGTGCCAGCAGCTTACCCGAGGGACTAGCGGGGGGAGATACGCAGTATTTT. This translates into CASSLPEGLAGGDTQYF.

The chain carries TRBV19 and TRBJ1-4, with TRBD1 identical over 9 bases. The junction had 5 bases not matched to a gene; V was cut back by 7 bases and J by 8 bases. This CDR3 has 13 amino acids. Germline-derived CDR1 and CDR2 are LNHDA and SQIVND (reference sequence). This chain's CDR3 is CASKGTGFEKLFF. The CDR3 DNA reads TGTGCCAGTAAGGGGACAGGGTTCGAAAAACTGTTTTTT.

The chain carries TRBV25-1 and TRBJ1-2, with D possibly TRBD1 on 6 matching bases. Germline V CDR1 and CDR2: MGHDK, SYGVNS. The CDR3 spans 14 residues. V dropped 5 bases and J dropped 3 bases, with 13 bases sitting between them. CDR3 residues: CASSSRTDHYGYTF. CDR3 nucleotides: TGTGCCAGCAGTTCCCGGACAGACCACTATGGCTACACCTTC.

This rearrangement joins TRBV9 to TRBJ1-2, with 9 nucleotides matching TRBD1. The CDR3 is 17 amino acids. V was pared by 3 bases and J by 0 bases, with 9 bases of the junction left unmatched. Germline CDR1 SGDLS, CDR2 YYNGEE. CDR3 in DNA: TGTGCCAGCAGCGGCCGGGACAGGGAGACCGCTAACTATGGCTACACCTTC. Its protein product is CASSGRDRETANYGYTF. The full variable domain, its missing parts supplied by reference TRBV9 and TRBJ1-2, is DSGVTQTPKHLITATGQRVTLRCSPRSGDLSVYWYQQSLDQGLQFLIQYYNGEERAKGNILERFSAQQFPDLHSELNLSSLELGDSALYFCASSGRDRETANYGYTFGSGTRLTVV.

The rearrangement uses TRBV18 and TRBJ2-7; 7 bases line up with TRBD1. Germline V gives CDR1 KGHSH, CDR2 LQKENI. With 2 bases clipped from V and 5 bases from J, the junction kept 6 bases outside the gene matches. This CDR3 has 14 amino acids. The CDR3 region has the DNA TGTGCCAGCTCACCAGACAGGGTGGGCCACGAGCAGTACTTC. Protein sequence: CASSPDRVGHEQYF. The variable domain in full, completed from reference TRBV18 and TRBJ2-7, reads NAGVMQNPRHLVRRRGQEARLRCSPMKGHSHVYWYRQLPEEGLKFMVYLQKENIIDESGMPKERFSAEFPKEGPSILRIQQVVRGDSAAYFCASSPDRVGHEQYFGPGTRLTVT.

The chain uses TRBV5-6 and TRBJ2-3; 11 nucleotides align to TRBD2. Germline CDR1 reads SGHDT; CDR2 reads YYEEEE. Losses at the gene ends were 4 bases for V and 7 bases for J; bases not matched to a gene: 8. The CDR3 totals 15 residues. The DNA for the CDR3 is TGTGCCAGCAGCCGCCCTAGCGGGGGGTGGAATACGCAGTATTTT. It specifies CASSRPSGGWNTQYF. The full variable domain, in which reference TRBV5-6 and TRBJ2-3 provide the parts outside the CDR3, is DAGVTQSPTHLIKTRGQQVTLRCSPKSGHDTVSWYQQALGQGPQFIFQYYEEEERQRGNFPDRFSGHQFPNYSSELNVNALLLGDSALYLCASSRPSGGWNTQYFGPGTRLTVL.

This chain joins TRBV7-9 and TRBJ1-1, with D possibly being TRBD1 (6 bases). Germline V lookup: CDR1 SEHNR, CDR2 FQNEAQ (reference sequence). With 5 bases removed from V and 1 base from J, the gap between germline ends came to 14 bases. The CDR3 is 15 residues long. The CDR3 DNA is TGTGCCAGCAGCAAAAGAGTCAGGGGGAACACTGAAGCTTTCTTT. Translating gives CASSKRVRGNTEAFF.

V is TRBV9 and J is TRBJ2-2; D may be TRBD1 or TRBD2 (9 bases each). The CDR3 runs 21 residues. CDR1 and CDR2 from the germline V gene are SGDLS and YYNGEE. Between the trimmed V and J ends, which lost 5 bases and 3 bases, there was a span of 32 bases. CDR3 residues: CASRVPGQGSAAGGDTGELFF. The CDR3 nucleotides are TGTGCCAGCAGGGTCCCGGGACAGGGTTCGGCAGCGGGGGGCGACACCGGGGAGCTGTTTTTT. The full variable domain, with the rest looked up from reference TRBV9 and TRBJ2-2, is DSGVTQTPKHLITATGQRVTLRCSPRSGDLSVYWYQQSLDQGLQFLIQYYNGEERAKGNILERFSAQQFPDLHSELNLSSLELGDSALYFCASRVPGQGSAAGGDTGELFFGEGSRLTVL.

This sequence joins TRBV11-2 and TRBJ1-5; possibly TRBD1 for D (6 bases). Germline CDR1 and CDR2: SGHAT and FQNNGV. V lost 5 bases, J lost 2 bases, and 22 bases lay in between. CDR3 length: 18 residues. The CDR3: CASSRKPGKGGGNQPQHF. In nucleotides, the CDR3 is TGTGCCAGCAGCCGGAAGCCGGGCAAAGGGGGGGGCAATCAGCCCCAGCATTTT.

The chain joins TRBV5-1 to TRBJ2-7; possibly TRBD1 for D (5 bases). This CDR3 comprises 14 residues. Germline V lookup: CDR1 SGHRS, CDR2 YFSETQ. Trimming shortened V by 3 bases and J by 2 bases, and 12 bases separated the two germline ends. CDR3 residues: CASSYQGIPYEQYF. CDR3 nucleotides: TGCGCCAGCAGCTACCAGGGAATCCCCTACGAGCAGTACTTC.

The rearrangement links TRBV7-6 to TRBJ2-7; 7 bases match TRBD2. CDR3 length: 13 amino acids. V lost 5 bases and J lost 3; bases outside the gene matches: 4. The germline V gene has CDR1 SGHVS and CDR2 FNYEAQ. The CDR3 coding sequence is TGTGCCAGCAGCAAGGGCGGGGGCTACGAGCAGTACTTC. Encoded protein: CASSKGGGYEQYF.

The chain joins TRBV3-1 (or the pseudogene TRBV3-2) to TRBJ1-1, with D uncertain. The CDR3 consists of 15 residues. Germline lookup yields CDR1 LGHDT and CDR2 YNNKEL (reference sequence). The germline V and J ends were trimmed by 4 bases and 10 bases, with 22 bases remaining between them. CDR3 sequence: CASSRGGQVAGGAFF. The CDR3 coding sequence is TGTGCCAGCAGCCGGGGAGGGCAAGTGGCTGGAGGAGCTTTCTTT.

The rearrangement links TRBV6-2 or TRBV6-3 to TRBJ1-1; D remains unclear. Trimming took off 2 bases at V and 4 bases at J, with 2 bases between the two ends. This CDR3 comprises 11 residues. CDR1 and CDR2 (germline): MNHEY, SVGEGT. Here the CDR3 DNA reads TGTGCCAGCAGTTACCCCACTGAAGCTTTCTTT. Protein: CASSYPTEAFF.